The 27 T cell receptor beta chains given below trace back to one sample, sequenced in a study of cytomegalovirus exposure and HLA in healthy donors. A multiplex PCR was run with 60 Vbeta primers and 13 Jbeta primers. Method: immunoSEQ multiplex PCR; TCRdb's copy keeps in-frame clones and lacks some. This sample has about 200,000 clones, with more than 75% found just once. The sequencing sample was made of PBMCs. These TCRs come from a woman aged 45-65 years in good health and CMV-seropositive.

The V and J genes are TRBV7-9 and TRBJ2-5, with 16 bases identical to TRBD2. The end of the DNA is better explained by TRBJ2-7, so the J call may be wrong. The CDR3 is made up of 18 amino acids. Germline CDR1 reads SEHNR; CDR2 reads FQNEAQ (reference sequence). CDR3 loop: CASSPGGTSGRGDYEQYF. The DNA for the CDR3 is TGTGCCAGCAGCCCTGGGGGGACTAGCGGGAGGGGCGACTACGAGCAGTACTTC.

The chain combines TRBV29-1 with TRBJ2-1; the D is unclear. The ends were cut back, 5 bases at V and 2 bases at J, with 7 bases in the middle. The CDR3 extends over 12 amino acids. Germline V gene data show CDR1 as SQVTM and CDR2 as ANQGSEA. CDR3 coding DNA: TGCAGCGTTAGAGAAACCTACAATGAGCAGTTCTTC. Translating gives CSVRETYNEQFF.

The chain carries TRBV18 and TRBJ2-7, with 12 bases lining up with TRBD2. The CDR3 has 18 residues. V dropped 3 bases and J dropped 1; count of bases not matched to a gene: 10. Per the germline V gene, CDR1 is KGHSH and CDR2 is LQKENI. The chain's CDR3 is CASSPLASGGAGSYEQYF. Here the CDR3 DNA reads TGTGCCAGCTCACCTCTGGCTAGCGGGGGGGCCGGGTCCTACGAGCAGTACTTC.

This clone has only a few counts. The chain has TRBV11-2 and TRBJ2-3, with D possibly matching TRBD2 (7 bases). The germline V and J ends were trimmed by 5 bases and 4 bases, with 16 bases remaining between them. From germline, CDR1 is SGHAT and CDR2 FQNNGV. The CDR3 extends over 15 amino acids. The CDR3 DNA sequence: TGTGCCAGCAGCCGGAGGGGGGGTAACCCAGATACGCAGTATTTT. This encodes CASSRRGGNPDTQYF.

The V gene is TRBV2, the J gene TRBJ1-1; possible D gene TRBD1, 5 bases. The CDR3 contains 13 residues. With 3 bases removed from V and 10 bases from J, the gap between germline ends came to 15 bases. Germline assignment: CDR1 SNHLY and CDR2 FYNNEI. The CDR3 is CASSEQGIALAFF. Written as DNA, the CDR3 is TGTGCCAGCAGTGAGCAGGGAATTGCTTTAGCTTTCTTT.

V gene TRBV28 combines with J gene TRBJ1-3; TRBD1 might be the D (5 bases). There are 16 residues in the CDR3. In germline, CDR1 is MDHEN, CDR2 SYDVKM. V was clipped by 2 bases and J by 0 bases, with 11 bases between them. The CDR3 region is CASSLTGPNSGNTIYF. CDR3 coding DNA: TGTGCCAGCAGTTTAACAGGTCCCAACTCTGGAAACACCATATATTTT.

Only a few counts were recorded for this clone. The chain carries TRBV4-1 and TRBJ1-2, with a tentative D call TRBD1 (6 bases). The CDR3 sequence is 14 residues long. Germline V CDR1 and CDR2: MGHRA, YSYEKL. Deletions cut 2 bases from V and 4 bases from J, with 11 bases between. CDR3: CASSQPDSRYGYTF. The CDR3 coding sequence is TGCGCCAGCAGCCAACCGGACAGCCGCTATGGCTACACCTTC.

The genes are TRBV6-1 and TRBJ1-5; maybe TRBD1 (5 bases). The CDR3 extends over 15 amino acids. The ends were cut back, 8 bases at V and 0 bases at J, with 14 bases in the middle. Per germline, CDR1 MNHNS and CDR2 SASEGT. The CDR3 loop is CASSQGEDSNQPQHF. In DNA, the CDR3 is TGTGCCAGCTCCCAAGGGGAGGATAGCAATCAGCCCCAGCATTTT.

V is TRBV4-1 and J is TRBJ2-2; D is possibly TRBD1 (6 bases). Trimming shortened V by 3 bases and J by 2 bases, and 19 bases separated the two germline ends. The germline CDR1 and CDR2 sequences are MGHRA and YSYEKL. The CDR3 runs 18 residues. The CDR3 reads CASSHSLVGTPNTGELFF. The CDR3 DNA reads TGCGCCAGCAGCCACTCCCTGGTCGGGACACCAAACACCGGGGAGCTGTTTTTT.

The chain joins TRBV4-1 to TRBJ1-2; D call uncertain. CDR1 MGHRA and CDR2 YSYEKL come from the germline V gene. The ends were cut back, 3 bases at V and 8 bases at J, with 22 bases in the middle. The CDR3 runs 16 residues. CDR3: CASSHRVVGKIFGYTF. The DNA of the CDR3 is TGCGCCAGCAGCCACCGGGTGGTAGGAAAAATTTTCGGCTACACCTTC.

Note on this clone: At one of its ends the junction is not consistent with the germline gene, which may arise from a read error. V and J are TRBV7-9 and TRBJ1-1, with a tentative D call TRBD1 (5 bases). Per germline, CDR1 SEHNR and CDR2 FQNEAQ (reference sequence). The CDR3 is 15 residues long. The CDR3 nucleotides read TGTTCCAGCAGCTTACCTCCTAGGGGGAACACTGAAGCTTTCTTT. This sequence encodes CSSSLPPRGNTEAFF.

V gene TRBV11-2 combines with J gene TRBJ2-3; 7 bases match TRBD2. Looked up from germline, CDR1 is SGHAT and CDR2 is FQNNGV. The CDR3 extends over 16 amino acids. Germline trimming cut 1 base from V and 5 bases from J; bases unmatched to any gene: 9. In nucleotides, the CDR3 is TGTGCCAGCAGCTTAGCGGTGGGAGGGGCAGGAGATACGCAGTATTTT. Translation gives CASSLAVGGAGDTQYF. Together with reference TRBV11-2 and TRBJ2-3, the CDR3 gives the full variable domain: EAGVAQSPRYKIIEKRQSVAFWCNPISGHATLYWYQQILGQGPKLLIQFQNNGVVDDSQLPKDRFSAERLKGVDSTLKIQPAKLEDSAVYLCASSLAVGGAGDTQYFGPGTRLTVL.

The DNA for the CDR3 is TGCAGCGTTGCTGAGGGGGCCAACGTCCTGACTTTC. Protein: CSVAEGANVLTF. The chain joins TRBV29-1 to TRBJ2-6; unclear D gene. The CDR3 is 12 amino acids. Germline V gene lookup returns CDR1 SQVTM and CDR2 ANQGSEA. V was pared by 4 bases and J by 4 bases, with 5 bases between. The variable domain in full, completed from reference TRBV29-1 and TRBJ2-6, reads SAVISQKPSRDICQRGTSLTIQCQVDSQVTMMFWYRQQPGQSLTLIATANQGSEATYESGFVIDKFPISRPNLTFSTLTVSNMSPEDSSIYLCSVAEGANVLTFGAGSRLTVL.

This clone is a singleton in its sample. The CDR3 is CASSGTGGNGYTF. Written as DNA, the CDR3 is TGTGCCAGCAGCGGGACAGGGGGCAATGGCTACACCTTC. This chain connects TRBV7-2 to TRBJ1-2, with 12 bases aligning to TRBD1. The CDR3 is made up of 13 amino acids. Germline CDR1 reads SGHTA; CDR2 reads FQGNSA. V lost 5 bases and J lost 6; bases outside the gene matches: 1.

The chain links TRBV7-2 to TRBJ2-3; no firm D call. Trimming took 2 bases from V and 7 from J, leaving 10 bases between them. The CDR3 loop spans 13 amino acids. Germline lookup yields CDR1 SGHTA and CDR2 FQGNSA. This chain's CDR3 is CASSLSPDHTQYF. The CDR3 nucleotides are TGTGCCAGCAGCTTAAGTCCAGATCATACGCAGTATTTT.

The chain joins TRBV7-2 to TRBJ2-5; the match to TRBD1 covers 12 bases. The CDR3 is 18 amino acids. Germline V CDR1 and CDR2: SGHTA, FQGNSA. Trimming took 1 base from V and 4 from J; bases not matched to a gene: 10. The CDR3 here is CASSLVIRGQGARETQYF. The CDR3 DNA sequence: TGTGCCAGCAGCTTAGTTATCCGGGGACAGGGGGCGCGAGAGACCCAGTACTTC.

Only a few counts were recorded for this clone. The V and J genes are TRBV2 and TRBJ1-3; TRBD1 matches 11 bases. The CDR3 sequence is 16 residues long. Germline loops: CDR1 SNHLY, CDR2 FYNNEI. J was trimmed by 1 base and V by 6 bases; bases with no gene match: 5. The CDR3 sequence is CASRTGTGGSGNTIYF. The DNA for the CDR3 is TGTGCCAGCAGAACCGGGACAGGGGGGTCTGGAAACACCATATATTTT.

This chain connects TRBV27 to TRBJ2-3; tentative D call: TRBD2 (6 bases). Germline V CDR1 and CDR2: MNHEY, SMNVEV (reference sequence). The CDR3 runs to 13 residues. Trimming took off 10 bases at V and 3 bases at J, with 14 bases between the two ends. The CDR3 protein is CATRYRETDTQYF. CDR3 nucleotides: TGTGCCACCCGGTATCGGGAGACAGATACGCAGTATTTT.

J is TRBJ1-1 and V is TRBV5-5; no firm D call. Looked up from germline, CDR1 is SGHKS and CDR2 is YYEKEE (reference sequence). The V gene lost 1 base and the J gene lost 6 bases, with 16 bases spanning the gap. This CDR3 comprises 15 residues. The CDR3 protein is CASSLILSFGAEAFF. In nucleotides, the CDR3 is TGTGCCAGCAGCTTGATCTTAAGTTTCGGGGCTGAAGCTTTCTTT.

In DNA form, the CDR3 reads TGCGCCAGCAGTCCTGTAGTGCGCTGGAGGGAGGGGGACACTGAAGCTTTCTTT. The encoded protein is CASSPVVRWREGDTEAFF. The rearrangement uses TRBV23-1 and TRBJ1-1; TRBD1 might be the D (6 bases). TRBV23-1 is placed among ORFs of uncertain function. The CDR3 runs 18 residues. Deletions cut 4 bases from V and 3 bases from J, with 24 bases between.

The rearrangement links TRBV7-9 to TRBJ1-5; 8 bases are a match to TRBD1. This CDR3 contains 14 residues. Germline V gives CDR1 SEHNR, CDR2 FQNEAQ (reference sequence). V lost 5 bases to trimming and J lost 7 bases; unmatched junction nucleotides: 7. Here the CDR3 DNA reads TGTGCCAGCAGCCCCGGACAGGGATGGCAGCCCCAGCATTTT. Translated, it gives CASSPGQGWQPQHF.

The CDR3 region has the DNA TGTGCCACCAGCAGAGACCCCCCGACAGGGGGCATCCCCTACGAGCAGTACTTC. Translated, it gives CATSRDPPTGGIPYEQYF. The chain carries TRBV15 and TRBJ2-7; 10 bases map to TRBD1. Germline-derived CDR1 and CDR2 are LNHNV and YYDKDF (reference sequence). After removal of 0 bases from V and 2 bases from J, the junction contained 10 bases not matched to a gene. The CDR3 loop spans 18 amino acids. Full variable domain (outside the CDR3, taken from reference TRBV15 and TRBJ2-7): DAMVIQNPRYQVTQFGKPVTLSCSQTLNHNVMYWYQQKSSQAPKLLFHYYDKDFNNEADTPDNFQSRRPNTSFCFLDIRSPGLGDTAMYLCATSRDPPTGGIPYEQYFGPGTRLTVT.

This rearrangement joins TRBV6-5 to TRBJ2-1, with 10 bases lining up with TRBD2. Germline CDR1 and CDR2: MNHEY and SVGAGI. Trimming removed 0 bases from V and 5 bases from J; junction bases left unmatched: 1. This CDR3 has 15 residues. This chain's CDR3 is CASSYSLAGDNEQFF. The CDR3 DNA sequence: TGTGCCAGCAGTTACTCGCTAGCGGGAGACAATGAGCAGTTCTTC.

The V call is TRBV6-6, the J call TRBJ1-4; possibly TRBD1 for D (6 bases). V was shortened by 6 bases and J by 0 bases, with 11 bases between the two germline ends. CDR3 length: 15 amino acids. Germline-derived CDR1 and CDR2 are MNHNY and SVGAGI (reference sequence). The CDR3 loop reads CASRAGDTTNEKLFF. CDR3 nucleotides: TGTGCCAGCAGAGCAGGGGACACAACTAATGAAAAACTGTTTTTT.

This CDR3 is CASSESSGGAINEQFF. The CDR3 DNA reads TGCGCCAGCAGTGAGTCTAGCGGGGGGGCAATCAATGAGCAGTTCTTC. The chain links TRBV10-1 to TRBJ2-1; TRBD2 aligns across 11 bases. The CDR3 totals 16 residues. The germline CDR1 and CDR2 sequences are WNHNN and SYGVQD (reference sequence). Trimming removed 0 bases from V and 6 bases from J; junction bases left unmatched: 4.

The CDR3 protein is CASSFIQGSYEQYF. CDR3 sequence (DNA): TGTGCCAGCAGCTTTATACAGGGCTCCTACGAGCAGTACTTC. The chain has TRBV6-6 and TRBJ2-7; D is possibly TRBD1 (6 bases). V shed 6 bases and J shed 0 bases, with 12 bases lying between them. This CDR3 region has 14 residues. CDR1 and CDR2 from the germline V gene are MNHNY and SVGAGI (reference sequence).

V and J are TRBV5-3 and TRBJ2-1, with D perhaps TRBD2 (6 bases). TRBV5-3 is identified as an open reading frame with a role that is uncertain. The CDR3 runs to 19 residues. Trimming left V 1 base short and J 5 bases short, with 25 bases between. The CDR3 loop is CARSLTRSTGERGNNEQFF. In DNA form, the CDR3 reads TGTGCCAGAAGCTTGACCAGGTCCACTGGGGAACGGGGGAACAATGAGCAGTTCTTC.